Here is one T cell receptor beta chain with its context. The data are from a study of blood T cell repertoires in COVID-19. Sequencing used immunoSEQ multiplex PCR; TCRdb keeps in-frame clones, though not all of them. This table has 310,000 or so clones, approximately 90% appearing once. This sequence was found in a woman in her forties or fifties who had recovered from COVID-19. Sample: peripheral blood.

The CDR3 region is CAWGTGRINSGNTIYF. The DNA of the CDR3 is TGTGCCTGGGGGACAGGGCGAATTAACTCTGGAAACACCATATATTTT. The V call is TRBV30, the J call TRBJ1-3; 9 bases line up with TRBD1. V was pared by 5 bases and J by 0 bases, with 8 bases of the junction left unmatched. Germline V gene sequence: CDR1 GTSNPN, CDR2 SVGIG (reference sequence). The CDR3 is made up of 16 amino acids.